The next 13 T cell receptor beta chains were all read from a single sample in a study of T cell changes during pregnancy in multiple sclerosis. Clones were read by immunoSEQ multiplex PCR, and TCRdb kept only the in-frame ones, dropping some. The table lists tens of thousands of clones, 80% to 95% of them singletons. Here the sequenced sample was peripheral blood, taken in the third trimester of pregnancy. Receptor source: a female donor in good health, enrolled as a control in a pregnancy study.

The chain recombines TRBV28 with TRBJ2-1; a weak D match, TRBD1 (6 bases). The CDR3 consists of 13 residues. Trimming took 2 bases from V and 9 from J, leaving 11 bases between them. Germline CDR1 reads MDHEN; CDR2 reads SYDVKM. Here the CDR3 DNA reads TGTGCCAGCAGTTTAGGATTGGGGGCTGAGCAGTTCTTC. Its translation is CASSLGLGAEQFF.

The chain employs TRBV5-8 and TRBJ1-5; 7 bases are a match to TRBD1. CDR3 size: 17 residues. Germline CDR1 SGHTS, CDR2 YDEGEE. V was pared by 0 bases and J by 6 bases, with 12 bases of the junction left unmatched. The DNA of the CDR3 is TGTGCCAGCAGCTTGGGCCGTCGGCAGGGGGTAGTTCAGCCCCAGCATTTT. Protein: CASSLGRRQGVVQPQHF.

The V gene is TRBV6-5, the J gene TRBJ2-1, with 9 bases lining up with TRBD1. This CDR3 comprises 14 residues. Unmatched junction bases numbered 0, after V lost 0 bases and J lost 6 bases. CDR1 MNHEY and CDR2 SVGAGI come from the germline V gene. CDR3 sequence reads: CASSYSTGGNEQFF. The DNA of the CDR3 is TGTGCCAGCAGTTACTCGACAGGGGGCAATGAGCAGTTCTTC.

The chain combines TRBV30 with TRBJ2-7; 9 bases align to TRBD1. CDR1 and CDR2 (germline): GTSNPN, SVGIG (reference sequence). This CDR3 has 14 residues. The V and J ends lost 0 bases and 5 bases, in that order; junction bases with no gene match: 5. This CDR3 reads CAWSVGTGLDEQYF. DNA of the CDR3: TGTGCCTGGAGTGTAGGGACAGGGTTAGACGAGCAGTACTTC.

The CDR3 DNA reads as TGTGCCAGCAGCCTCAGCGGGAGGGGGTCCTACGAGCAGTACTTC. It specifies CASSLSGRGSYEQYF. This chain connects TRBV5-4 to TRBJ2-7; 10 nucleotides align to TRBD2. Looked up from germline, CDR1 is SGHNT and CDR2 is YYREEE (reference sequence). The CDR3 runs 15 residues. V lost 4 bases, J lost 1 base, and 5 bases stayed unmatched. Using reference TRBV5-4 and TRBJ2-7 for the parts outside the CDR3, the full variable domain is ETGVTQSPTHLIKTRGQQVTLRCSSQSGHNTVSWYQQALGQGPQFIFQYYREEENGRGNFPPRFSGLQFPNYSSELNVNALELDDSALYLCASSLSGRGSYEQYFGPGTRLTVT.

This chain joins TRBV12-5 and TRBJ1-5, with 8 bases aligning to TRBD1. The CDR3 length is 14 residues. The germline gives CDR1 LGHNT, CDR2 FRNRAP. Trimming took 6 bases from V and 6 from J; bases not matched to a gene: 7. The CDR3 nucleotides are TGTGCTAGTGGCCGATCAGGGGGCTTTCAGCCCCAGCATTTT. Translation: CASGRSGGFQPQHF.

The V gene is TRBV4-3, the J gene TRBJ2-7; 8 bases match TRBD1. The CDR3 covers 18 residues. Germline-derived CDR1 and CDR2 are LGHNA and YSLEER. The junction had 12 bases not matched to a gene; V was cut back by 0 bases and J by 2 bases. CDR3 DNA sequence: TGCGCCAGCAGCCAAGATAGTTACATGACAGGGGTAGCCTACGAGCAGTACTTC. Its protein is CASSQDSYMTGVAYEQYF.

The genes are TRBV30 and TRBJ2-7; D ambiguous. Per the germline V gene, CDR1 is GTSNPN and CDR2 is SVGIG (reference sequence). Trimming cost V 0 bases and J 5 bases, with 8 bases left between them. The CDR3 has 12 amino acids. CDR3 sequence reads: CAWSVGGHEQYF. For the CDR3, the DNA is TGTGCCTGGAGTGTTGGCGGCCACGAGCAGTACTTC.

This sequence joins TRBV10-3 and TRBJ2-7; tentative D call: TRBD1 (6 bases). The germline V and J ends were trimmed by 11 bases and 2 bases, with 16 bases remaining between them. The CDR3 length is 13 residues. Germline lookup yields CDR1 ENHRY and CDR2 SYGVKD. The CDR3 region has the DNA TGTGCCTCCGGTAGGACAGCAACCTACGAGCAGTACTTC. Its protein product is CASGRTATYEQYF.

This chain links TRBV7-8 with TRBJ2-1; 8 nucleotides align to TRBD1. Losses at the gene ends were 3 bases for V and 10 bases for J; bases not matched to a gene: 14. This CDR3 region has 16 residues. Per germline, CDR1 SGHVS and CDR2 FQNEAQ. CDR3 residues: CASSFRTGRRHGEQFF. CDR3 DNA sequence: TGTGCCAGCAGCTTTAGGACAGGGCGCCGGCACGGGGAGCAGTTCTTC.

The V and J genes are TRBV9 and TRBJ2-7; TRBD2 matches at 7 bases. The J segment lost 7 bases and the V segment lost 4 bases, leaving 11 bases of the junction unmatched. The CDR3 extends over 14 amino acids. The germline CDR1 and CDR2 sequences are SGDLS and YYNGEE. The CDR3 loop reads CASSIGGGSGEQYF. DNA for the CDR3: TGTGCCAGCAGCATTGGCGGCGGGAGTGGGGAGCAGTACTTC.

The chain links TRBV7-9 to TRBJ1-3; D perhaps matches TRBD1 (5 bases). The CDR3 totals 14 residues. Germline V gene lookup returns CDR1 SEHNR and CDR2 FQNEAQ (reference sequence). V was shortened by 5 bases and J by 8 bases, with 16 bases between the two germline ends. The CDR3 loop is CASSTTGRVDTIYF. DNA for the CDR3: TGTGCCAGCAGCACCACTGGCAGGGTGGACACCATATATTTT.

The J gene is TRBJ2-7, the V gene TRBV9; D may be TRBD1 (7 bases). The CDR3 length is 15 residues. Trimming left V 4 bases short and J 5 bases short, with 19 bases between. Germline CDR1 is SGDLS and CDR2 is YYNGEE. CDR3 in DNA: TGTGCCAGCAGCACCCCCCAGGGGGGTAAGAACGAGCAGTACTTC. Encoded protein: CASSTPQGGKNEQYF.